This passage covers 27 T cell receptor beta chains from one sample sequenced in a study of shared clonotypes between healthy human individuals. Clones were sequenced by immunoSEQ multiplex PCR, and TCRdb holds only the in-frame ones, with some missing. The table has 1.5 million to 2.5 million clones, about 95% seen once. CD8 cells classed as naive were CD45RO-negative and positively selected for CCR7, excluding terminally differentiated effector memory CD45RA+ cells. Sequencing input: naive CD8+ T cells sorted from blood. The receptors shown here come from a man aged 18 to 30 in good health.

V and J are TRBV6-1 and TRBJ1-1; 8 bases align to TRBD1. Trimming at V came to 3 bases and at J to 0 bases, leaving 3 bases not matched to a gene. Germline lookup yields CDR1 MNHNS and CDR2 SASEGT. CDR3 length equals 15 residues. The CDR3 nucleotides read TGTGCCAGCAGTGAGGGGACAGGATTGAACACTGAAGCTTTCTTT. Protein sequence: CASSEGTGLNTEAFF.

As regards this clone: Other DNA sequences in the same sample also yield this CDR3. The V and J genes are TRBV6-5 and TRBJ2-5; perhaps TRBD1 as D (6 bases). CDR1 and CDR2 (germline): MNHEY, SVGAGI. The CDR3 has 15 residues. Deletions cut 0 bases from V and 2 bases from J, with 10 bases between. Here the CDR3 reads CASSYSGAVQETQYF. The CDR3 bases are TGTGCCAGCAGTTACTCGGGGGCAGTTCAAGAGACCCAGTACTTC.

The CDR3 loop is CASSWGQGDNEQFF. The CDR3 DNA reads TGTGCCAGCAGCTGGGGACAGGGGGATAATGAGCAGTTCTTC. The rearrangement joins TRBV7-9 to TRBJ2-1, with 11 bases lining up with TRBD1. Germline lookup yields CDR1 SEHNR and CDR2 FQNEAQ (reference sequence). V lost 4 bases and J lost 7; bases outside the gene matches: 3. The CDR3 consists of 14 residues.

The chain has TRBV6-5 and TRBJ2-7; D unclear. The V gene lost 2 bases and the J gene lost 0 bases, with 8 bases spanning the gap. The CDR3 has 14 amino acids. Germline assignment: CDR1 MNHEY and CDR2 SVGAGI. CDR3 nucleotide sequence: TGTGCCAGCAGTTACGCTTGGGGCTCCTACGAGCAGTACTTC. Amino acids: CASSYAWGSYEQYF.

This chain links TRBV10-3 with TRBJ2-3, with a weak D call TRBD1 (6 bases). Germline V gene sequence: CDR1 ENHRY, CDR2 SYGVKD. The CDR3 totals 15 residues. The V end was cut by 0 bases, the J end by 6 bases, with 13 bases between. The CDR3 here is CAISESSQGWDTQYF. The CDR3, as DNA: TGTGCCATCAGTGAGTCGAGCCAGGGGTGGGATACGCAGTATTTT.

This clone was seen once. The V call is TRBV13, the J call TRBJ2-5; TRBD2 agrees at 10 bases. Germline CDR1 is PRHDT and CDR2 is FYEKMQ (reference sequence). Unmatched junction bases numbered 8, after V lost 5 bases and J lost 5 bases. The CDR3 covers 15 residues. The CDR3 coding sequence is TGTGCCAGCAGCCTTATAGCGGGGGGCGGGGAGACCCAGTACTTC. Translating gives CASSLIAGGGETQYF. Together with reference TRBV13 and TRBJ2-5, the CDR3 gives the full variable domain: AAGVIQSPRHLIKEKRETATLKCYPIPRHDTVYWYQQGPGQDPQFLISFYEKMQSDKGSIPDRFSAQQFSDYHSELNMSSLELGDSALYFCASSLIAGGGETQYFGPGTRLLVL.

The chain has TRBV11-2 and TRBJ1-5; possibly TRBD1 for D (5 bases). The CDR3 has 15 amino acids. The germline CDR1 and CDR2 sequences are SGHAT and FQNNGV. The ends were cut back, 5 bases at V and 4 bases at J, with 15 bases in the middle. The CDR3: CASSQDGGGNQPQHF. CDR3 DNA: TGTGCCAGCAGCCAGGACGGGGGGGGTAATCAGCCCCAGCATTTT. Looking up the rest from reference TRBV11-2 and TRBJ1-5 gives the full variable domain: EAGVAQSPRYKIIEKRQSVAFWCNPISGHATLYWYQQILGQGPKLLIQFQNNGVVDDSQLPKDRFSAERLKGVDSTLKIQPAKLEDSAVYLCASSQDGGGNQPQHFGDGTRLSIL.

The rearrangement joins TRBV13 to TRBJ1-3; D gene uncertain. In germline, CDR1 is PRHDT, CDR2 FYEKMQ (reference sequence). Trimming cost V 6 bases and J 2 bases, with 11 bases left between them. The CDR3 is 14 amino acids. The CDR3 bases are TGTGCCAGCAGAGGTCAGGTGGCTGGAAACACCATATATTTT. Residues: CASRGQVAGNTIYF.

The CDR3: CASAGGLYEQYF. The CDR3 DNA follows: TGTGCCAGCGCTGGGGGGCTCTACGAGCAGTACTTC. The chain carries TRBV7-9 and TRBJ2-7; D is tentatively TRBD1 or TRBD2 (6 bases each). This CDR3 spans 12 amino acids. Germline assignment: CDR1 SEHNR and CDR2 FQNEAQ (reference sequence). V was shortened by 8 bases and J by 3 bases, with 11 bases between the two germline ends.

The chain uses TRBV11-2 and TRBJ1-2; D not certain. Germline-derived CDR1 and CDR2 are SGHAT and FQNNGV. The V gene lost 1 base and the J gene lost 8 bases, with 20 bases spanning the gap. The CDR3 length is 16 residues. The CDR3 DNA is TGTGCCAGCAGCTTAGCTTCCTACGTGGGTGAGAGGGGCTACACCTTC. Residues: CASSLASYVGERGYTF.

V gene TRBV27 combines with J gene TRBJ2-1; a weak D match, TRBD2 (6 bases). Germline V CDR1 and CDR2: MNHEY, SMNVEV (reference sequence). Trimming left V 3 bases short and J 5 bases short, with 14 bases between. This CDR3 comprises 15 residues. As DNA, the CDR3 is TGTGCCAGCAGTTTGTTTTCCGGGAGCAACAATGAGCAGTTCTTC. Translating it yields CASSLFSGSNNEQFF.

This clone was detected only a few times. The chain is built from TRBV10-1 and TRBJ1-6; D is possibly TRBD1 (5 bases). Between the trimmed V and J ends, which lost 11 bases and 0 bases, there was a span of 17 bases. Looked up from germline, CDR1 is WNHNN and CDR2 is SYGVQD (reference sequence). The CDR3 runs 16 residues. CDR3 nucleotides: TGCGCCCGATTCAGGGCTCTAAGCTCCTATAATTCACCCCTCCACTTT. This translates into CARFRALSSYNSPLHF.

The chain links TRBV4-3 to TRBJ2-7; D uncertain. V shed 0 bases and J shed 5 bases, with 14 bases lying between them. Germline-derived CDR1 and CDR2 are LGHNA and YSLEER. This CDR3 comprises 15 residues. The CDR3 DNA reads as TGCGCCAGCAGCCAAGATAAGGCCGCCCGAGACGAGCAGTACTTC. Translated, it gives CASSQDKAARDEQYF.

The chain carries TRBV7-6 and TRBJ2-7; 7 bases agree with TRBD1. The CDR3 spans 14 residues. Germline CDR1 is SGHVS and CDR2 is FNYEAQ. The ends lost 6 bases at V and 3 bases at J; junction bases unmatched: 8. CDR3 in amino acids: CASSGQVDFYEQYF. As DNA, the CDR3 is TGTGCCAGCAGTGGACAGGTGGATTTCTACGAGCAGTACTTC.

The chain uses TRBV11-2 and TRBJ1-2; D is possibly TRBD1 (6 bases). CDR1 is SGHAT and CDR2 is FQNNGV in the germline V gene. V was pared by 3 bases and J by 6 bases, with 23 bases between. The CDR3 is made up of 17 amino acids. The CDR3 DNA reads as TGTGCCAGCAGCTTTAGTGGTCGGACAGTTGAGGGCCATGGCTACACCTTC. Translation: CASSFSGRTVEGHGYTF.

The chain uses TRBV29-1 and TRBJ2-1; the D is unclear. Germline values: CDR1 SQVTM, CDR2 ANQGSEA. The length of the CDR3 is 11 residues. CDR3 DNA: TGCGTTTGCCCATTTGGGAATGAGCAGTTCTTC. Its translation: CVCPFGNEQFF.

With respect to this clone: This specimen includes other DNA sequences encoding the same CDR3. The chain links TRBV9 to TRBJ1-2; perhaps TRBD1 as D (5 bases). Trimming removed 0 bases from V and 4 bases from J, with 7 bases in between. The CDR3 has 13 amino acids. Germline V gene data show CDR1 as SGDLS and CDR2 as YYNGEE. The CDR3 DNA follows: TGTGCCAGCAGCGTAGCTGGGGGCTATGGCTACACCTTC. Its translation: CASSVAGGYGYTF.

The CDR3 spells CASSLARSYEQYF. CDR3 nucleotides: TGCGCCAGCAGCTTGGCCCGCAGTTACGAGCAGTACTTC. The chain links TRBV5-1 to TRBJ2-7; no firm D call. The V end lost 0 bases, the J end lost 4 bases, and 8 bases lay between the germline ends. Germline V gives CDR1 SGHRS, CDR2 YFSETQ. CDR3 length: 13 residues. The variable domain in full, completed from reference TRBV5-1 and TRBJ2-7, reads KAGVTQTPRYLIKTRGQQVTLSCSPISGHRSVSWYQQTPGQGLQFLFEYFSETQRNKGNFPGRFSGRQFSNSRSEMNVSTLELGDSALYLCASSLARSYEQYFGPGTRLTVT.

CDR3 bases: TGTGCCAGCAGTGAAGACAGACCACCGTACGAGCAGTACTTC. This codes for CASSEDRPPYEQYF. The V call is TRBV28, the J call TRBJ2-7; TRBD1 is a possible D gene (5 bases). From germline, CDR1 is MDHEN and CDR2 SYDVKM. The CDR3 has 14 amino acids. Trimming removed 5 bases from V and 4 bases from J, with 15 bases in between. The complete variable domain, with remaining parts taken from reference TRBV28 and TRBJ2-7, reads DVKVTQSSRYLVKRTGEKVFLECVQDMDHENMFWYRQDPGLGLRLIYFSYDVKMKEKGDIPEGYSVSREKKERFSLILESASTNQTSMYLCASSEDRPPYEQYFGPGTRLTVT.

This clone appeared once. CDR3 loop: CASSQRTGSNTGELFF. Here the CDR3 DNA reads TGCGCCAGCAGCCAACGGACAGGCTCGAACACCGGGGAGCTGTTTTTT. This chain links TRBV4-1 with TRBJ2-2; TRBD1 aligns across 7 bases. Germline V lookup: CDR1 MGHRA, CDR2 YSYEKL. V lost 2 bases to trimming and J lost 0 bases; unmatched junction nucleotides: 3. The CDR3 totals 16 residues.

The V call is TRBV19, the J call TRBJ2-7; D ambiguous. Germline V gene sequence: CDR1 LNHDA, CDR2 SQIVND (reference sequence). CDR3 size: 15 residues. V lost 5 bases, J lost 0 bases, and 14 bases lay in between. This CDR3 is CASSWGVSSSYEQYF. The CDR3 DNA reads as TGTGCCAGTAGTTGGGGTGTGTCAAGCTCCTACGAGCAGTACTTC.

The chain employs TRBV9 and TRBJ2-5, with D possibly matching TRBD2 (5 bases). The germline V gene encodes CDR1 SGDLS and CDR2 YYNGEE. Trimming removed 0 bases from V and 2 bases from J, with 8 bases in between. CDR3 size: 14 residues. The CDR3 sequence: CASSVASWQETQYF. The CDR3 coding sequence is TGTGCCAGCAGCGTAGCTAGCTGGCAAGAGACCCAGTACTTC.

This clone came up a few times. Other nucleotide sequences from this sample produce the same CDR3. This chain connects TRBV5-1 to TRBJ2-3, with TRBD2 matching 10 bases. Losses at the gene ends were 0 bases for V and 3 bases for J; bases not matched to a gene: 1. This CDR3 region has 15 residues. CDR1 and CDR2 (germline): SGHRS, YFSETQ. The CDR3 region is CASSLASGGTDTQYF. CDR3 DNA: TGCGCCAGCAGCTTGGCTAGCGGGGGTACAGATACGCAGTATTTT. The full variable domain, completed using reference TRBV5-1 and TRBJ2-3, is KAGVTQTPRYLIKTRGQQVTLSCSPISGHRSVSWYQQTPGQGLQFLFEYFSETQRNKGNFPGRFSGRQFSNSRSEMNVSTLELGDSALYLCASSLASGGTDTQYFGPGTRLTVL.

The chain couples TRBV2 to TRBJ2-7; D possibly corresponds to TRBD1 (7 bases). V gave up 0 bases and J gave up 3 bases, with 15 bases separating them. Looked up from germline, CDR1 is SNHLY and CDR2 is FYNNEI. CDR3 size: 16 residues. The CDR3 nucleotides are TGTGCCAGCAGTGAAGCAGGAGGGGGCGGTATCTACGAGCAGTACTTC. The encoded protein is CASSEAGGGGIYEQYF.

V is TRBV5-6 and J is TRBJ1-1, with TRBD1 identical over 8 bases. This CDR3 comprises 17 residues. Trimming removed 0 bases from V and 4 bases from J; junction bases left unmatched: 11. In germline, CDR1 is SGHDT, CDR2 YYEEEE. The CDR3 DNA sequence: TGTGCCAGCAGCTTGGGACAGGGGCTCACCGGGAGCACTGAAGCTTTCTTT. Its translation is CASSLGQGLTGSTEAFF.

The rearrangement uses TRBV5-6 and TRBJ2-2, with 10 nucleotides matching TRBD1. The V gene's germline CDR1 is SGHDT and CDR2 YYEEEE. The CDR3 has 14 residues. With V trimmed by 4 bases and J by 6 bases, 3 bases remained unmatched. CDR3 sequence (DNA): TGTGCCAGCAGCGATGGGACAGGGGCCGGGGAGCTGTTTTTT. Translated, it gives CASSDGTGAGELFF.

This chain's CDR3 is CASSFSYRGLNQPQHF. In nucleotides, the CDR3 is TGTGCCAGCAGCTTCTCCTACCGGGGCCTCAATCAGCCCCAGCATTTT. This rearrangement joins TRBV7-8 to TRBJ1-5, with D possibly matching TRBD1 (5 bases). This CDR3 is 16 amino acids long. The V gene lost 3 bases and the J gene lost 3 bases, with 15 bases spanning the gap. CDR1 is SGHVS and CDR2 is FQNEAQ in the germline V gene.